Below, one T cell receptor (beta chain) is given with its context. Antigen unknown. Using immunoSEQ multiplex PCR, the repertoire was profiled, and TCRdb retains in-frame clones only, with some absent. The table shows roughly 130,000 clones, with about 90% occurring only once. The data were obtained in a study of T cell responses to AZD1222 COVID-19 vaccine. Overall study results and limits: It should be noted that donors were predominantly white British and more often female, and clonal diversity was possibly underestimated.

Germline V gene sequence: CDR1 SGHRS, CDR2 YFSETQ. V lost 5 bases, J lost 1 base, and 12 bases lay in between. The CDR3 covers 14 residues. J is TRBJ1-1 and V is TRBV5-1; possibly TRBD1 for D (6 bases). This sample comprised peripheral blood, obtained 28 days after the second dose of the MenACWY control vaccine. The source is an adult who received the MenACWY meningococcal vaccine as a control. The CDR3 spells CASRRQASNTEAFF. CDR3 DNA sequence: TGCGCCAGCAGACGACAGGCCTCGAACACTGAAGCTTTCTTT.